Listed below are T cell receptor beta chains from one sample, sequenced in a study of OX40 agonist ivuxolimab in advanced cancers. TCRdb keeps only in-frame clones here, not all; method: immunoSEQ multiplex PCR. The table records about 63,000 clones, 85% to 90% of them present only once. The sequencing used CD4+ or CD8+ T cells sorted from blood, collected in a trial of the OX40 agonist ivuxolimab. The receptor source for this set is an adult with an advanced solid tumor such as melanoma, head and neck, liver or kidney cancer. The CDR3 runs from the conserved cysteine through the conserved F or W. The D gene is left open where the match is weak. Some rows mark clone size as missing; the rest say once, few, many or name a class of expanded clone.

j_call: TRBJ1-4; v_call: TRBV10-3; d_call: NA; clone_size: NA; cdr3_nt: TGTGCCATCAGCCGGGACGGTGGTAATGAAAAACTGTTTTTT; cdr3_aa: CAISRDGGNEKLFF
j_call: TRBJ2-1; v_call: TRBV9; d_call: TRBD2; clone_size: NA; cdr3_nt: TGTGCCAGCAGCGTAGCTACGGGTAGCGGGAGGGGGTACAATGAGCAGTTCTTC; cdr3_aa: CASSVATGSGRGYNEQFF
j_call: TRBJ2-1; v_call: TRBV19; d_call: NA; clone_size: NA; cdr3_nt: TGTGCCAGTACCGAGGGGGGTGGGAGCCGGAGGGAGCAGTTCTTC; cdr3_aa: CASTEGGGSRREQFF
j_call: TRBJ2-1; v_call: TRBV15; d_call: NA; clone_size: NA; cdr3_nt: TGTGCCACCAGGAGAGATTACACGGGGCAAATCGACAATGAGCAGTTCTTC; cdr3_aa: CATRRDYTGQIDNEQFF
j_call: TRBJ1-5; v_call: TRBV28; d_call: TRBD1; clone_size: NA; cdr3_nt: TGTGCCAGCAGTCCCCGGGACAGGTATTATCAGCCCCAGCATTTT; cdr3_aa: CASSPRDRYYQPQHF
j_call: TRBJ2-5; v_call: TRBV7-9; d_call: TRBD2; clone_size: NA; cdr3_nt: TGTGCCAGCAGCTTAGGCATCGGGACTAGTCCAGGGACCCAGTACTTC; cdr3_aa: CASSLGIGTSPGTQYF
j_call: TRBJ2-1; v_call: TRBV11-3; d_call: TRBD2; clone_size: NA; cdr3_nt: TGTGCCAGCAGCTTAGATAGCGGGGGGGGCAATGAGCAGTTCTTC; cdr3_aa: CASSLDSGGGNEQFF
j_call: TRBJ2-1; v_call: TRBV28; d_call: NA; clone_size: NA; cdr3_nt: TGTGCCAGCAGTTCCCGGGACCGTCAAAGGTGGAGCAATGAGCAGTTCTTC; cdr3_aa: CASSSRDRQRWSNEQFF
j_call: TRBJ2-7; v_call: TRBV4-2; d_call: NA; clone_size: NA; cdr3_nt: TGTGCCAGCAGCCCCGAGGGGACTTACTCCTACGAGCAGTACTTC; cdr3_aa: CASSPEGTYSYEQYF
j_call: TRBJ2-7; v_call: TRBV11-1; d_call: NA; clone_size: NA; cdr3_nt: TGTGCCAGCAGCTTATACATTGGGGGCTACGAGCAGTACTTC; cdr3_aa: CASSLYIGGYEQYF
j_call: TRBJ2-7; v_call: TRBV7-9; d_call: NA; clone_size: NA; cdr3_nt: TGTGCCAGCAGCCCTTGGGCAGACTTGAGCTCCTACGAGCAGTACTTC; cdr3_aa: CASSPWADLSSYEQYF
j_call: TRBJ1-2; v_call: TRBV23-1; d_call: NA; clone_size: NA; cdr3_nt: TGCGCCAGCAGTCAATCTGCCAGGGAAGAGGGGTATGGCTACACCTTC; cdr3_aa: CASSQSAREEGYGYTF
j_call: TRBJ2-7; v_call: TRBV7-2; d_call: TRBD1; clone_size: NA; cdr3_nt: TGTGCCAGCAGCTTAGCTGGACAGGGGAAACAGTACTTC; cdr3_aa: CASSLAGQGKQYF
j_call: TRBJ1-1; v_call: TRBV7-2; d_call: NA; clone_size: NA; cdr3_nt: TGTGCCAGCAGCTTAATGACGGTCCGAACTGAAGCTTTCTTT; cdr3_aa: CASSLMTVRTEAFF
j_call: TRBJ1-1; v_call: TRBV7-8; d_call: NA; clone_size: NA; cdr3_nt: TGTGCCAGCAGCTTAACGCGTCTAGGCACTGAAGCTTTCTTT; cdr3_aa: CASSLTRLGTEAFF
j_call: TRBJ2-3; v_call: TRBV5-6; d_call: NA; clone_size: NA; cdr3_nt: TGTGCCAGCAGCTTGAATTTTCGGGGGCTGGATACGCAGTATTTT; cdr3_aa: CASSLNFRGLDTQYF
j_call: TRBJ2-5; v_call: TRBV5-1; d_call: NA; clone_size: NA; cdr3_nt: TGCGCCAGCAGCTTGGGTGGTGGGCGCGGAGAGACCCAGTACTTC; cdr3_aa: CASSLGGGRGETQYF
j_call: TRBJ1-2; v_call: TRBV27; d_call: NA; clone_size: NA; cdr3_nt: TGTGCCAGCAGTTTAAAGGGCAGGGGATATGGCTACACCTTC; cdr3_aa: CASSLKGRGYGYTF
j_call: TRBJ2-7; v_call: TRBV15; d_call: NA; clone_size: NA; cdr3_nt: TGTGCCACCAGCAGAGATCTCCAGGGGCCCTCCGAGCAGTACTTC; cdr3_aa: CATSRDLQGPSEQYF
j_call: TRBJ2-1; v_call: TRBV11-2; d_call: NA; clone_size: NA; cdr3_nt: TGTGCCAGCAGCACGAGGAGCTCCTACAATGAGCAGTTCTTC; cdr3_aa: CASSTRSSYNEQFF
j_call: TRBJ2-7; v_call: TRBV18; d_call: NA; clone_size: NA; cdr3_nt: TGTGCCAGCTCACCACCGGGGACGGCATACGAGCAGTACTTC; cdr3_aa: CASSPPGTAYEQYF
j_call: TRBJ1-4; v_call: TRBV5-6; d_call: NA; clone_size: NA; cdr3_nt: TGTGCCAGCAGCTTAAAGGGGTTGACTAATGAAAAACTGTTTTTT; cdr3_aa: CASSLKGLTNEKLFF
j_call: TRBJ2-3; v_call: TRBV6-1; d_call: NA; clone_size: NA; cdr3_nt: TGTGCCAGCAGTGGGGCGGGACTCCGTATATCCACAGATACGCAGTATTTT; cdr3_aa: CASSGAGLRISTDTQYF
j_call: TRBJ2-3; v_call: TRBV7-6; d_call: TRBD2; clone_size: few; cdr3_nt: TGTGCCAGCAGCTTAAAGGTAGCGGGAGCAGATACGCAGTATTTT; cdr3_aa: CASSLKVAGADTQYF
j_call: TRBJ1-2; v_call: TRBV5-1; d_call: TRBD1; clone_size: once; cdr3_nt: TGCGCCAGCAGCTTGGGGACAGGGGGCCTTGTTGGCTACACCTTC; cdr3_aa: CASSLGTGGLVGYTF
j_call: TRBJ2-1; v_call: TRBV5-8; d_call: NA; clone_size: NA; cdr3_nt: TGTGCCAGCAGTTTGGGCCTTGGCCCAAGTTACAATGAGCAGTTCTTC; cdr3_aa: CASSLGLGPSYNEQFF